This T cell receptor beta chain was sequenced for a study of blood T cell repertoires in COVID-19. This clone has a handful of counts. The germline CDR1 and CDR2 sequences are SGHDN and FVKESK. The CDR3 length is 15 residues. Trimming shortened V by 1 base and J by 4 bases, and 13 bases separated the two germline ends. In the study's own analysis: Reference gene primer amplification yielded estimated nucleated cell counts. Only in-frame clones appear in the TCRdb table, and some are missing; sequencing was by immunoSEQ multiplex PCR. V and J calls and clone size are copied from that table; D and trimming were computed from the DNA. The data show about 98,000 clones, 75% to 90% seen once.

Sample: peripheral blood. The source is a human donor in a cohort sampled during active COVID-19. J is TRBJ1-2 and V is TRBV14; D is perhaps TRBD1 (5 bases). CDR3 residues: CASSQVSGWFYGYTF. As DNA, the CDR3 is TGTGCCAGCAGCCAAGTATCAGGGTGGTTCTATGGCTACACCTTC. The whole variable domain, remainder taken from reference TRBV14 and TRBJ1-2, is EAGVTQFPSHSVIEKGQTVTLRCDPISGHDNLYWYRRVMGKEIKFLLHFVKESKQDESGMPNNRFLAERTGGTYSTLKVQPAELEDSGVYFCASSQVSGWFYGYTFGSGTRLTVV.